Listed below are T cell receptor beta chains from one sample, sequenced in a study of CD8 T cells in Susac syndrome. Each CDR3 protein gets one entry after TCRdb re-called the immunoSEQ multiplex PCR reads with MiXCR. The sample has about 430,000 distinct CDR3 sequences, around 85% seen once. Sequencing was carried out using CD8+ T cells from PBMCs. The receptors derive from a human donor with multiple sclerosis. The CDR3 runs from the conserved cysteine through the conserved F or W. The D gene is left open where the match is weak. Rows give clone size only sometimes, using once, few, many, or a class for an expanded clone.

clone size	V gene	J gene	D gene	CDR3 protein	CDR3 DNA
NA	TRBV10-3	TRBJ2-1	NA	CAISESELTNNEQFF	TGTGCCATCAGTGAGTCGGAACTAACAAACAATGAGCAGTTCTTC
NA	TRBV12-3/TRBV12-4	TRBJ1-1	NA	CASRTGSQEAFF	TGTGCCAGCAGAACAGGGTCCCAAGAAGCTTTCTTT
NA	TRBV29-1	TRBJ2-1	NA	CSVARVYANNEQFF	TGCAGCGTTGCAAGGGTTTACGCGAACAATGAGCAGTTCTTC
NA	TRBV5-4	TRBJ2-1	NA	CASSLDSQADEQFF	TGTGCCAGCAGCTTGGATAGCCAGGCGGATGAGCAGTTCTTC
NA	TRBV30	TRBJ1-1	NA	CAWSGGDFGTEAFF	TGTGCCTGGAGTGGGGGGGACTTTGGGACTGAAGCTTTCTTT
NA	TRBV19	TRBJ2-1	TRBD1	CASEGQGKQFF	TGTGCCAGCGAAGGACAGGGAAAGCAGTTCTTC
NA	TRBV10-3	TRBJ2-7	NA	CAISEVVAGAKNEQYF	TGTGCCATCAGTGAGGTGGTCGCAGGGGCTAAGAACGAGCAGTACTTC
NA	TRBV6-6	TRBJ2-5	NA	CASSLTLEGETQYF	TGTGCCAGCAGTCTAACCTTGGAGGGGGAGACCCAGTACTTC
NA	TRBV7-9	TRBJ1-5	NA	CASSSQNQPQHF	TGTGCCAGCAGCTCACAGAATCAGCCCCAGCATTTT
NA	TRBV27	TRBJ1-1	NA	CASSSVPGDTEAFF	TGTGCCAGCAGTTCAGTGCCGGGGGACACTGAAGCTTTCTTT
few	TRBV29-1	TRBJ2-7	NA	CSVQGGSSYEQYF	TGCAGCGTTCAGGGGGGGAGCTCCTACGAGCAGTACTTC
NA	TRBV7-8	TRBJ2-5	TRBD1	CASSPGNTGGIQETQYF	TGTGCCAGCAGCCCTGGCAATACAGGGGGCATACAAGAGACCCAGTACTTC
few	TRBV9	TRBJ2-7	NA	CASSVESSYEQYF	TGTGCCAGCAGCGTCGAGAGCTCCTACGAGCAGTACTTC
NA	TRBV7-8	TRBJ2-2	TRBD1	CASSPRDRLNTGELFF	TGTGCCAGCAGCCCACGGGACAGGTTGAATACCGGGGAGCTGTTTTTT
once	TRBV27	TRBJ1-1	NA	CASSLSSGGNTEAFF	TGTGCCAGCAGTTTATCATCGGGTGGGAACACTGAAGCTTTCTTT
few	TRBV4-1	TRBJ1-1	TRBD1	CASAQRQGANTEAFF	TGCGCCAGCGCCCAAAGACAGGGTGCAAACACTGAAGCTTTCTTT
once	TRBV12-3/TRBV12-4	TRBJ2-7	NA	CASSLFSGESYEQYF	TGTGCCAGCAGTTTATTTTCTGGGGAATCCTACGAGCAGTACTTC
NA	TRBV29-1	TRBJ2-7	NA	CSVRKDASYEQYF	TGCAGCGTTCGCAAGGATGCCTCCTACGAGCAGTACTTC
NA	TRBV7-9	TRBJ1-6	NA	CASSLGILSGLNNSPLHF	TGTGCCAGCAGCTTAGGGATACTATCGGGACTGAATAATTCACCCCTCCACTTT
NA	TRBV5-1	TRBJ2-7	NA	CASSLDIGPPYEQYF	TGCGCCAGCAGCTTGGATATTGGGCCGCCCTACGAGCAGTACTTC
once	TRBV5-1	TRBJ2-1	NA	CASNSLSRPGTNSGGYEQFF	TGCGCCAGCAACTCTTTATCCCGTCCCGGGACAAATAGCGGAGGTTATGAGCAGTTCTTC
NA	TRBV6-4	TRBJ1-1	NA	CASSAHRESTEAFF	TGTGCCAGCAGTGCCCACAGGGAATCCACTGAAGCTTTCTTT
NA	TRBV11-1	TRBJ2-1	NA	CASSLVVGDPVLTHYNEQFF	TGTGCCAGCAGCTTAGTCGTTGGGGACCCGGTCCTAACCCATTACAATGAGCAGTTCTTC